These 14 T cell receptor beta chains came from one sample sequenced in a study of blood T cells in healthy people across ages (dated by TCRdb to the mid-2010s). The library was made by 5' RACE. The run used an Illumina HiSeq 2500. The second PCR ran for about 7 to 11 cycles and used a J-beta primer mix along with a sample-barcoded 5' primer. TCRdb reanalyzed the raw reads on its own, using fastp at Q25 for trimming and MiXCR for clone calling, and kept in-frame beta chains. One record per CDR3 amino acid sequence lists the most common genes and DNA. The sample includes some 880,000 distinct CDR3 sequences, with approximately 35% observed a single time. Approximately 13% of the sample is in the top ten clones. Material for sequencing was blood. Source of these receptors: a man aged 18-30 years in good health.

The V call is TRBV5-1, the J call TRBJ2-3; unclear D gene. CDR1 is SGHRS, CDR2 YFSETQ, per germline. V was pared by 5 bases and J by 4 bases, with 14 bases between. This CDR3 contains 14 residues. CDR3 loop: CASRSVGPPDTQYF. The CDR3 DNA reads as TGCGCCAGCAGATCTGTTGGGCCCCCAGATACGCAGTATTTT.

In its sample, this clonotype was seen a few times. The chain uses TRBV15 and TRBJ2-1, with TRBD1 matching 7 bases. The CDR3 length is 17 residues. In germline, CDR1 is LNHNV, CDR2 YYDKDF (reference sequence). Germline trimming cut 0 bases from V and 2 bases from J; bases unmatched to any gene: 7. CDR3 sequence reads: CATSRDLSRGTYNEQFF. DNA of the CDR3: TGTGCCACCAGCAGAGATCTCTCCAGGGGGACCTACAATGAGCAGTTCTTC.

The chain employs TRBV28 and TRBJ1-2; D not resolved. CDR1 is MDHEN, CDR2 SYDVKM, per germline. The CDR3 is 13 residues long. The V end was cut by 3 bases, the J end by 4 bases, with 9 bases between. CDR3 bases: TGTGCCAGCAGTTTCGGGATTGGCTATGGCTACACCTTC. This sequence encodes CASSFGIGYGYTF.

This clonotype was counted once. This chain links TRBV4-1 with TRBJ2-1; 9 nucleotides match TRBD2. J gave up 1 base and V 1 base, and 2 bases lay outside the gene matches. CDR1 and CDR2 (germline): MGHRA, YSYEKL. This CDR3 has 16 amino acids. CDR3 in DNA: TGCGCCAGCAGCCAAGGACTAGCGGTTTCCTACAATGAGCAGTTCTTC. This translates into CASSQGLAVSYNEQFF.

This clonotype was found many times. The V call is TRBV20-1, the J call TRBJ2-3, with D uncertain. The CDR3 totals 14 residues. The V end lost 7 bases, the J end lost 1 base, and 15 bases lay between the germline ends. CDR1 is DFQATT and CDR2 is SNEGSKA in the germline V gene (reference sequence). CDR3 sequence: CSVTTPYGTDTQYF. The DNA of the CDR3 is TGCAGTGTCACGACCCCATATGGCACAGATACGCAGTATTTT.

This clonotype has a handful of counts. The chain uses TRBV12-3 or TRBV12-4 and TRBJ2-7, with D tentatively TRBD1 (6 bases). The J call is uncertain, as TRBJ2-5 better fits the DNA end. This CDR3 has 16 amino acids. The CDR3: CASSGSTGLKGETQYF. The CDR3 DNA sequence: TGTGCCAGCAGTGGATCTACAGGGCTCAAGGGGGAGACCCAGTACTTC.

This clonotype was seen only once. A much larger clone differs from this one at a single base, so this may be a read error. The genes are TRBV12-3 or TRBV12-4 and TRBJ2-3, with 12 bases lining up with TRBD2. The CDR3 is 15 residues long. In DNA, the CDR3 is TGTGCCAGCAGAGGGGGACTAGCGGGTACAGATATGCAGTATTTT. It specifies CASRGGLAGTDMQYF.

This clonotype was seen more than once but under ten times. This sequence joins TRBV4-2 and TRBJ2-1; D possibly uses TRBD1 or TRBD2 (5 bases each). The germline V and J ends were trimmed by 0 bases and 11 bases, with 17 bases remaining between them. Germline lookup yields CDR1 LGHNA and CDR2 YNFKEQ. CDR3 length: 15 amino acids. DNA of the CDR3: TGTGCCAGCAGCCAAGATCTTCTCGGGGCAGAAAAGCAGTTCTTC. Translating gives CASSQDLLGAEKQFF.

Regarding this clonotype: A much more abundant neighbour one base away suggests this may be a read error. The V call is TRBV12-3 or TRBV12-4, the J call TRBJ1-5, with no clear D. This CDR3 has 13 residues. The CDR3 region has the DNA TGTGCCACCAGACTGAATAGCAATCCGCCCCAGCATTTT. This gives the protein CATRLNSNPPQHF.

The CDR3 loop is CATSDDPNGGQPKNIQYF. The CDR3 DNA follows: TGTGCCACCAGTGATGATCCAAATGGGGGACAACCCAAAAACATTCAGTACTTC. The chain combines TRBV24-1 with TRBJ2-4; perhaps TRBD1 as D (6 bases). The CDR3 runs to 18 residues. Trimming cost V 3 bases and J 2 bases, with 19 bases left between them. Germline V gene lookup returns CDR1 KGHDR and CDR2 SFDVKD.

V gene TRBV29-1 combines with J gene TRBJ2-5; D is uncertain. Trimming cost V 4 bases and J 5 bases, with 14 bases left between them. Germline V lookup: CDR1 SQVTM, CDR2 ANQGSEA. The CDR3 spans 13 residues. CDR3 nucleotides: TGCAGCGTTGGGCTGGGATGGGATGAGACCCAGTACTTC. This translates into CSVGLGWDETQYF.

This clonotype was counted a few times. The chain carries TRBV29-1 and TRBJ1-1, with unresolved D. Germline-derived CDR1 and CDR2 are SQVTM and ANQGSEA. V lost 8 bases and J 7 bases, leaving 14 bases between the germline ends. The CDR3 extends over 11 amino acids. The CDR3 region is CSTRVSLEAFF. CDR3 in DNA: TGCAGCACCCGCGTTAGCCTTGAAGCTTTCTTT.

A remark on this clonotype: This could be a read error, since a much larger clone is one nucleotide away. The V gene is TRBV27, the J gene TRBJ2-1, with 9 bases identical to TRBD2. From germline, CDR1 is MNHEY and CDR2 SMNVEV (reference sequence). The CDR3 is 15 amino acids. CDR3 residues: CTSWAASGDYNEQFF. CDR3 sequence (DNA): TGTACCAGTTGGGCGGCTAGCGGGGATTACAATGAGCAGTTCTTC.

This clonotype was picked up a small number of times. V is TRBV3-1 and J is TRBJ1-4; no clear D. V dropped 1 base and J dropped 3 bases, with 9 bases sitting between them. This CDR3 is 15 amino acids long. Germline values: CDR1 LGHDT, CDR2 YNNKEL (reference sequence). CDR3 protein: CASSQVWAPNEKLFF. The CDR3 bases are TGTGCCAGCAGCCAAGTATGGGCCCCTAATGAAAAACTGTTTTTT.